The 19 T cell receptor beta chains given below trace back to one sample, sequenced in a study of monozygotic twins with inflammatory bowel disease. Following a re-call of the 5' RACE reads, TCRdb has one entry per CDR3 protein and lacks DNA. The sample yields some 160,000 distinct CDR3 sequences, of which the top ten take up 6.5% to 9%. Sequenced: blood. These receptors all stem from a human donor with ulcerative colitis or Crohn's disease, or a healthy co-twin of an affected twin (not recorded which).

This CDR3 reads CSAGDAQNTEAFF. The chain uses TRBV20-1 and TRBJ1-1; the TCRdb call, TRBD1, lacks DNA for checking. Germline assignment: CDR1 DFQATT and CDR2 SNEGSKA (reference sequence). The CDR3 spans 13 residues.

V usage is TRBV27 and J usage is TRBJ2-1; absent DNA, TCRdb's TRBD2 call cannot be checked. Germline V gene sequence: CDR1 MNHEY, CDR2 SMNVEV (reference sequence). The CDR3 is 16 residues long. This chain's CDR3 is CASSLPAELSYNEQFF.

V usage is TRBV12-3 or TRBV12-4 and J usage is TRBJ1-2. The CDR3 runs to 13 residues. The CDR3: CASSPTVNYGYTF.

CDR3 in amino acids: CASSRHTRGQIASYGYTF. J is TRBJ1-2 and V is TRBV11-2; TCRdb selects TRBD1, and the lack of DNA leaves this call unchecked. Germline V gene sequence: CDR1 SGHAT, CDR2 FQNNGV. The CDR3 has 18 amino acids.

The V and J genes are TRBV5-4 and TRBJ2-2; checking the TCRdb D call of TRBD2 is not possible without DNA. The CDR3 runs 16 residues. CDR1 is SGHNT, CDR2 YYREEE, per germline (reference sequence). The CDR3 sequence is CASSLALAGGAGELFF.

The chain couples TRBV20-1 to TRBJ2-2. Germline CDR1 reads DFQATT; CDR2 reads SNEGSKA (reference sequence). This CDR3 comprises 16 residues. The chain's CDR3 is CSARDLGGSSTGELFF.

This chain joins TRBV28 and TRBJ2-3; TCRdb reports TRBD2, a call that lacks DNA to check it against. Looked up from germline, CDR1 is MDHEN and CDR2 is SYDVKM. The CDR3 length is 14 residues. The CDR3 loop reads CASSFRGFTDTQYF.

V gene TRBV24-1 combines with J gene TRBJ2-7; TCRdb designates TRBD1, a call that cannot be tested without DNA. The CDR3 is made up of 15 amino acids. CDR1 and CDR2 from the germline V gene are KGHDR and SFDVKD. The CDR3 sequence: CATSSPGQGTGEQYF.

The chain carries TRBV5-1 and TRBJ1-1; TCRdb returns TRBD1, unconfirmable since there is no DNA. Germline-derived CDR1 and CDR2 are SGHRS and YFSETQ. This CDR3 region has 13 residues. The CDR3 sequence is CASSGAGNTEAFF.

The rearrangement joins TRBV5-6 to TRBJ2-3; as DNA is missing, the TRBD1 call by TCRdb cannot be tested. The CDR3 contains 14 residues. Germline lookup yields CDR1 SGHDT and CDR2 YYEEEE. The CDR3 sequence is CASSGQGSTDTQYF.

The J gene is TRBJ1-1, the V gene TRBV6-5. This CDR3 comprises 11 residues. From germline, CDR1 is MNHEY and CDR2 SVGAGI. CDR3 sequence reads: CASYGRSEAFF.

The rearrangement joins TRBV5-1 to TRBJ2-1. Per the germline V gene, CDR1 is SGHRS and CDR2 is YFSETQ. The length of the CDR3 is 14 residues. The CDR3 reads CASSLVAFNNEQFF.

The chain has TRBV9 and TRBJ2-7; without DNA, the TCRdb call of TRBD1 cannot be checked. Germline CDR1 reads SGDLS; CDR2 reads YYNGEE. This CDR3 has 16 residues. This CDR3 is CASSARRDSEIYEQYF.

The chain has TRBV12-3 or TRBV12-4 and TRBJ2-1; with no DNA, the TCRdb D assignment of TRBD2 cannot be verified. The CDR3 contains 15 residues. CDR3: CASSRASGRSNEQFF.

The genes are TRBV29-1 and TRBJ2-7; TCRdb reports TRBD1, a call that lacks DNA to check it against. CDR1 is SQVTM, CDR2 ANQGSEA, per germline. The CDR3 covers 13 residues. The CDR3: CSVEVGQFYEQYF.

The chain combines TRBV5-1 with TRBJ2-1; TCRdb selects TRBD2, and the lack of DNA leaves this call unchecked. Looked up from germline, CDR1 is SGHRS and CDR2 is YFSETQ. The CDR3 has 18 residues. The CDR3 sequence is CASSLGGTGTSGSLVQFF.

This CDR3 reads CASIYPSGLTDTQYF. V gene TRBV12-3 or TRBV12-4 combines with J gene TRBJ2-3; TCRdb's assignment of TRBD2 cannot be checked, as there is no DNA. This CDR3 contains 15 residues.

V is TRBV5-1 and J is TRBJ2-1; the TCRdb call, TRBD2, lacks DNA for checking. CDR1 and CDR2 (germline): SGHRS, YFSETQ. There are 15 residues in the CDR3. CDR3 protein: CASNKPGLAVNEQFF.

Here the CDR3 reads CAISDTGNQETQYF. The gene calls are TRBV10-3 and TRBJ2-5. From germline, CDR1 is ENHRY and CDR2 SYGVKD. The CDR3 covers 14 residues.